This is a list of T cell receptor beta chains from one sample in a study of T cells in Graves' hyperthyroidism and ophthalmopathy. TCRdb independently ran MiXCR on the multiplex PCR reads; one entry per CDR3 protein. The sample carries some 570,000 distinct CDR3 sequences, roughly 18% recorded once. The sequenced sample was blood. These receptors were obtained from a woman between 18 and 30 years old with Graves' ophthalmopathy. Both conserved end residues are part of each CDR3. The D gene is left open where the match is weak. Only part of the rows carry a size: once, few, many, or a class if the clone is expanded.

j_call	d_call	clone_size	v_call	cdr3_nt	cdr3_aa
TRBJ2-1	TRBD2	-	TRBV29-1	TGCAGCGTTTACAGCGGGAGGGCCCGCCGTGAGCAGTTCTTC	CSVYSGRARREQFF
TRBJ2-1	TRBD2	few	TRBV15	TGTGCCACCAGCAGAGATGCCCCCCGACTAGCGGGGGAACGCAATGAGCAGTTCTTC	CATSRDAPRLAGERNEQFF
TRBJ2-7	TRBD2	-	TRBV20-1	TGCAGTGCTAGAGCGACTAGCGGGAGTAACGAGCAGTACTTC	CSARATSGSNEQYF
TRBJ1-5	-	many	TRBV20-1	TGCAGTGCTAGTTCAGGCGAAGTTCAGCCCCAGCATTTT	CSASSGEVQPQHF
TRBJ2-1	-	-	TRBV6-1	TGTGCCAGCAGACTCCAGGGGGGGAATGAGCAGTTCTTC	CASRLQGGNEQFF
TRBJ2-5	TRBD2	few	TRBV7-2	TGTGCCAGCAGCTTAGGGGGACTAGCCCAAGAGACCCAGTACTTC	CASSLGGLAQETQYF
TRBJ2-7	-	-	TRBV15	TGTGCCACCAGCAGAGGTGGGGACTTATCCCTGGGCTGTTACGAGCAGTACTTC	CATSRGGDLSLGCYEQYF
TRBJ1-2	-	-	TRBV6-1	TGTGCCAGCAGAGCCCACTCCGGGACGGTGATTTATGGCTACACCTTC	CASRAHSGTVIYGYTF
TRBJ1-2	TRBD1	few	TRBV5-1	TGCGCCAGCAGCTTGGGCGGGACAGGGGGTGAGCGCTATGGCTACACCTTC	CASSLGGTGGERYGYTF
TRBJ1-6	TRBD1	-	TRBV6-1	TGTGCCACCAGTGGACAGGGACATTCACCCCTCCACTTT	CATSGQGHSPLHF
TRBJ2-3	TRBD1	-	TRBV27	TGTGCCAGCAGAGAGAGGGGGCGTGCAGATACGCAGTATTTT	CASRERGRADTQYF
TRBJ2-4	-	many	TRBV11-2	TGTGCCAGCAGCTTAGTGGGGGTAGCAGTGAACATTCAGTACTTC	CASSLVGVAVNIQYF
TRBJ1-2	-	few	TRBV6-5	TGTGCCAGCAGTTACTACGGCGGGGGCTCTAGCTATGGCTACACCTTC	CASSYYGGGSSYGYTF
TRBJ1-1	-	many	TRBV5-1	TGTGCCAGCAGTTCGACAGTGAACACTGAAGCTTTCTTT	CASSSTVNTEAFF
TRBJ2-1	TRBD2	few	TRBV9	TGTGCCAGCAGCTCCCAGGCGGGGGGTTTCAATGAGCAGTTCTTC	CASSSQAGGFNEQFF
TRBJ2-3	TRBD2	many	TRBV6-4	TGTGCCAGCAGTGAAGCGGGAGGCGGAGATACGCAGTATTTT	CASSEAGGGDTQYF
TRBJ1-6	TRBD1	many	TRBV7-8	TGTGCCAGCAGCCCCGTACCGGGACAGGGGGATTCACCCCTCCACTTT	CASSPVPGQGDSPLHF
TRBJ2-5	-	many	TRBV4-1	TGCGCCAGCAGCCAAGTCTGGGGAGAGACCCAGTACTTC	CASSQVWGETQYF
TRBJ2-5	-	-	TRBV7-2	TGTGCCAGCAGCTTAGTGGGGGCGTTGGGTGAGACCCAGTACTTC	CASSLVGALGETQYF
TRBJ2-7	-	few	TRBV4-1	TGCGCCAGCAGCCATGAGGACATCTGGGAGCAGTACTTC	CASSHEDIWEQYF
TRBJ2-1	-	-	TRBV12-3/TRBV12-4	TGTGCCAGCAGCGGCCCTGGCAGAGCCCCCTACAATGAGCAGTTCTTC	CASSGPGRAPYNEQFF
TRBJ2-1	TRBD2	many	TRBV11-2	TGTGCCAGCAGCTTAGATTGGGGGACTAGCGGGGGTCCCACCTACAATGAGCAGTTCTTC	CASSLDWGTSGGPTYNEQFF
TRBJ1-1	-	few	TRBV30	TGTGCCAGTAGTATAGGAGCTACTGAAGCTTTCTTT	CASSIGATEAFF
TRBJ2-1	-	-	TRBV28	TGTGCCAGCAGCAGGACATACAATGAGCAGTTCTTC	CASSRTYNEQFF
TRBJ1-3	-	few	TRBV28	TGTGCCAGCAGTTTCGCGAGCTCTGGAAACACCATATATTTT	CASSFASSGNTIYF
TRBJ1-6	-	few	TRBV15	TGTGCCACCAGCAGAGATCGGGGCCTCGGTTCACCCCTCCACTTT	CATSRDRGLGSPLHF
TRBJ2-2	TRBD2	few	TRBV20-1	TGCAGTGCTATTAGCGGGGGGGCCACCGGGGAGCTGTTTTTT	CSAISGGATGELFF
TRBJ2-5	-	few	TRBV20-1	TGCAGTGCTAGAGGGGGCCTTGACAGAATAGAGACCCAGTACTTC	CSARGGLDRIETQYF
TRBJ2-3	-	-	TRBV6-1	TGTGCCAGCATGTGGAGGGAGAGCACAGATACGCAGTATTTT	CASMWRESTDTQYF
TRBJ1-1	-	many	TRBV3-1	TGTGCCAGCAGCCAAGGGGGGTGGAACACTGAAGCTTTCTTT	CASSQGGWNTEAFF
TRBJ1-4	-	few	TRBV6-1	TGTGCCAGCAGTGAGATGGAGGGCGCCGGGGAAAAACTGTTTTTT	CASSEMEGAGEKLFF
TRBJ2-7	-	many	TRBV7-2	TGTGCCAGCAGCTTCTCTTGGGCCTACGAGCAGTACTTC	CASSFSWAYEQYF
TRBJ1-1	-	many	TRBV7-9	TGTGCCAGCAGCTTAGGGCCGGGAGGGAATCGGGGTGAAGCTTTCTTT	CASSLGPGGNRGEAFF
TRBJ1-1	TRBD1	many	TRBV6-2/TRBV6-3	TGTGCCAGCACCTCGACAGGGGGAAACACTGAAGCTTTCTTT	CASTSTGGNTEAFF
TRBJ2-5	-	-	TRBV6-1	TGTGCCAGCACGTACAGGGAAGAGACCCAGTACTTC	CASTYREETQYF
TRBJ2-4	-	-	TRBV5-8	TGTGCCAGCAGCTGGGGGCTAGCCAAAAACATTCAGTACTTC	CASSWGLAKNIQYF
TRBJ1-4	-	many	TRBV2	TGTGCCAGCAGCCTTACAGGGCTTAATGAAAAACTGTTTTTT	CASSLTGLNEKLFF
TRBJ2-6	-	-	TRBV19	TGTGCCAGTACCGTATTGCGGGACTCTGGGGCCAACGTCCTGACTTTC	CASTVLRDSGANVLTF
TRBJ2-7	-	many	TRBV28	TGTGCCAGCAGCTTACCCAGCTCAGGGAAGAGCTCCTACGAGCAGTACTTC	CASSLPSSGKSSYEQYF
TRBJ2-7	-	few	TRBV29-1	TGCAGCGTTGAAGATCGAGGAGGGAACGAGCAGTACTTC	CSVEDRGGNEQYF
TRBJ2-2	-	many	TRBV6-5	TGTGCCAGCAGTTACCCCCATCAGCCGGGCACCGGGGAGCTGTTTTTT	CASSYPHQPGTGELFF
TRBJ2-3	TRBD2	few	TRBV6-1	TGTGCCAGCAGTGATCGAGCGGGGGGCAGCACAGATACGCAGTATTTT	CASSDRAGGSTDTQYF
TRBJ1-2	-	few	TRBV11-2	TGTGCCAGCAGGCGGGTGGGCAGCTATGGCTACACCTTC	CASRRVGSYGYTF
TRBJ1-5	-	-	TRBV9	TGTGCCAGCAGCGTAGGCTCGGGGGACCAGCCCCAGCATTTT	CASSVGSGDQPQHF
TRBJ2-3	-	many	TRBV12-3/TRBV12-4	TGTGCCAGCAGTTGGTTAGCAGCGACTAGCACAGATACGCAGTATTTT	CASSWLAATSTDTQYF
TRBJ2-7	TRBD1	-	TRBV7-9	TGTGCCAGCAGCTCAAACCGGGACAGATACTACGAGCAGTACTTC	CASSSNRDRYYEQYF
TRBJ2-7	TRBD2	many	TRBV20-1	TGCAGTGCTAGAGCTGGGACTAGCGGGGGCCTCTCCTACGAGCAGTACTTC	CSARAGTSGGLSYEQYF
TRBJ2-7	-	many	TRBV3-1	TGTGCCAGCAGCCAAGATTGGGACGAGCAGTACTTC	CASSQDWDEQYF
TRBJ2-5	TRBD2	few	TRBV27	TGTGCCAGCAGTCTAGGTAAAGCGGGAATGAAGTACTTC	CASSLGKAGMKYF
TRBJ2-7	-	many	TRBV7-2	TGTGCCAGCAGCTCCGGGCTACACCGGAGCTACGAGCAGTACTTC	CASSSGLHRSYEQYF
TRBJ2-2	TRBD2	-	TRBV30	TGTGCCTGGAGTGGACTAGCGGGGGGGGAAACTGGGGAGCTGTTTTTT	CAWSGLAGGETGELFF
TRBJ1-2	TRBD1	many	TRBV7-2	TGTGCCAGCAGCTCATGGACAGGGGGCAACTATGGCTACACCTTC	CASSSWTGGNYGYTF
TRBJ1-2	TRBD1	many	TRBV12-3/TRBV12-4	TGTGCCAGCAGCTTTACCACAGGGGATGGCTACACCTTC	CASSFTTGDGYTF
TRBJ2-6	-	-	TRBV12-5	TGTGCTAGTGGTTTGGACTACGGGGCCAACGTCCTGACTTTC	CASGLDYGANVLTF